Shown below are 8 T cell receptor beta chains from a single sample sequenced in a study of T cell responses to AZD1222 COVID-19 vaccine. Data came from immunoSEQ multiplex PCR; TCRdb stores just in-frame clones and leaves some out. This sample has 100,000 to 130,000 clones; around 91% occur once, and the top ten carry roughly a fifth. The sample consisted of peripheral blood, taken on day 0 of AZD1222 vaccination. Receptor source: an adult in good health.

The rearrangement uses TRBV5-1 and TRBJ1-3; the D gene is possibly TRBD1 (5 bases). This CDR3 has 16 residues. Germline V lookup: CDR1 SGHRS, CDR2 YFSETQ. Between the trimmed V and J ends, which lost 4 bases and 0 bases, there was a span of 14 bases. The CDR3, as DNA: TGCGCCAGCAGCCTGGGGCAGGTGAGCTCTGGAAACACCATATATTTT. Protein sequence: CASSLGQVSSGNTIYF. Drawing the rest from reference TRBV5-1 and TRBJ1-3, the complete variable domain is KAGVTQTPRYLIKTRGQQVTLSCSPISGHRSVSWYQQTPGQGLQFLFEYFSETQRNKGNFPGRFSGRQFSNSRSEMNVSTLELGDSALYLCASSLGQVSSGNTIYFGEGSWLTVV.

CDR3 bases: TGTGCCAGCAGGGATTTTACAACCGGGGAGCTGTTTTTT. Translating gives CASRDFTTGELFF. The chain recombines TRBV12-3 or TRBV12-4 with TRBJ2-2; D is undetermined. V was pared by 6 bases and J by 5 bases, with 10 bases between. This CDR3 spans 13 amino acids.

The V call is TRBV30, the J call TRBJ1-1, with D hard to call. Trimming took off 2 bases at V and 8 bases at J, with 15 bases between the two ends. The CDR3 length is 13 residues. The germline gives CDR1 GTSNPN, CDR2 SVGIG (reference sequence). The CDR3 bases are TGTGCCTGGAGTAAGGGAGGGCGGGTGGAAGCTTTCTTT. It translates to CAWSKGGRVEAFF.

The J gene is TRBJ2-1, the V gene TRBV14; unclear D gene. Trimming pared 0 bases from V and 6 bases from J, leaving 9 bases between. In germline, CDR1 is SGHDN, CDR2 FVKESK. The CDR3 is 14 amino acids. The CDR3 DNA sequence: TGTGCCAGCAGCCAAGATTCAGCCCTCAATGAGCAGTTCTTC. This encodes CASSQDSALNEQFF.

CDR3 DNA sequence: TGTGCCAGCAGTTACGGTGGACGGGTGGGTGAGCCCCAGCATTTT. Its translation is CASSYGGRVGEPQHF. The V gene is TRBV6-5, the J gene TRBJ1-5; D is undetermined. This CDR3 region has 15 residues. Germline-derived CDR1 and CDR2 are MNHEY and SVGAGI. Trimming took off 2 bases at V and 8 bases at J, with 16 bases between the two ends.

CDR3 nucleotide sequence: TGTGCCTGGGCCCCCCGGGACTTTCTTGACTCTGGAAACACCATATATTTT. Its protein product is CAWAPRDFLDSGNTIYF. The chain uses TRBV30 and TRBJ1-3; a possible D gene is TRBD1 (5 bases). Trimming removed 5 bases from V and 0 bases from J, with 20 bases in between. Germline-derived CDR1 and CDR2 are GTSNPN and SVGIG (reference sequence). This CDR3 region has 17 residues.

The genes are TRBV12-3 or TRBV12-4 and TRBJ1-2, with D perhaps matching TRBD1 (5 bases). Trimming pared 5 bases from V and 8 bases from J, leaving 12 bases between. The CDR3 loop spans 12 amino acids. The CDR3 reads CASSIAWGGYTF. Here the CDR3 DNA reads TGTGCCAGCAGTATCGCTTGGGGGGGCTACACCTTC.

The chain couples TRBV7-2 to TRBJ2-1; the match to TRBD2 covers 11 bases. The germline V gene has CDR1 SGHTA and CDR2 FQGNSA. The CDR3 extends over 17 amino acids. The ends lost 1 base at V and 5 bases at J; junction bases unmatched: 7. CDR3 loop: CASSLVLGGLADNEQFF. CDR3 in DNA: TGTGCCAGCAGCTTAGTCCTAGGGGGACTAGCGGACAATGAGCAGTTCTTC.